This TCR beta chain was documented in a study of naive and memory T cell subsets. Both TRBC1 and TRBC2 were covered by a beta constant-region primer of two equimolar oligonucleotides. Ligated cDNA was amplified by four rounds of PCR with nested alpha and beta constant-region primers and SP2. Each CDR3 protein gets one entry after TCRdb re-called the UMI-ligation and nested PCR reads with MiXCR. Here the sample spans under 35,000 distinct CDR3 sequences, less than 20% being singletons. As to this clonotype: Its antigen is currently unknown.

There are 14 residues in the CDR3. The V end lost 9 bases, the J end lost 1 base, and 15 bases lay between the germline ends. Per the germline V gene, CDR1 is SNHLY and CDR2 is FYNNEI. Study-wide points: TCR counts from RNA may reflect activation-linked expression changes. In naive cells, over 95% of TCR sequences were seen only once.

This clonotype was obtained from a human donor in good health. Input material: effector memory CD4+ T cells from blood. The subset denotes: effector memory, CD45RA- CD27-. J is TRBJ1-1 and V is TRBV2, with D unresolved. The DNA of the CDR3 is TGTGCCAGACGCATACGGCCAGGGAACACTGAAGCTTTCTTT. Translation: CARRIRPGNTEAFF.